This T cell receptor (beta chain) was sequenced for a study of T cells expressing NK-cell markers. As concerns this clonotype: Its antigen is not known.

Study-wide points: Dominant NKG2C+ clonotype frequencies of 1.0-7.0% of CD8+ T cells were measured in over five donors.

Germline values: CDR1 SGHDT, CDR2 YYEEEE. CDR3 length: 18 amino acids. Production of TCR beta cDNA relied on 5'RACE template switching with UMIs. TCRdb re-called the 5' RACE reads; one entry per CDR3 protein, DNA not given. This table holds about 550,000 distinct CDR3 sequences. Sequenced input: blood T cells: a sorted CD56 or NKG2C T cell subset, CD4+ or CD8+ T cells, or bulk PBMC T cells (not recorded which). The rearrangement uses TRBV5-6 and TRBJ2-1; TCRdb picks TRBD1, but there is no DNA to check that call. The receptor was derived from a young man in good health. The CDR3 protein is CASSFHWTGQGAYNEQFF.